These 11 T cell receptor beta chains originate from one sample sequenced in a study of T cell responses to AZD1222 COVID-19 vaccine listed by TCRdb under 2021. Sample time point, as interpreted from the label and publication: about 28 days (+/-7) after the second vaccine dose. The library was built by means of the immunoSEQ multiplex PCR assay. TCRdb limited this immuneACCESS table to in-frame rearrangements with V and J called. A share of clones is missing; checked studies link under half to unresolved V genes, and the rest is unexplained. The sample yields approximately 150,000 clones; more than 75% were counted once. Around 4.5% of the sample is held by the ten biggest clonotypes. The material was peripheral blood, obtained 28 days after the second AZD1222 dose. These receptors came from an adult who received the AZD1222 COVID-19 vaccine.

About this clone itself: One end of the junction fails to match germline, which may point to a read error. The chain couples TRBV6-1 to TRBJ1-5; D is possibly TRBD1 (5 bases). The CDR3 runs to 13 residues. CDR1 is MNHNS and CDR2 is SASEGT in the germline V gene. CDR3 protein: CASGERGFETQHF. The CDR3 nucleotides are TGTGCCAGCGGTGAAAGGGGCTTCGAAACCCAGCATTTT.

As concerns this clone: In the same sample, other DNA sequences code for this CDR3. V gene TRBV19 combines with J gene TRBJ1-1; D possibly corresponds to TRBD1 (6 bases). V was trimmed by 5 bases and J by 8 bases, leaving 9 bases between them. The CDR3 sequence is 11 residues long. Germline values: CDR1 LNHDA, CDR2 SQIVND (reference sequence). CDR3 sequence (DNA): TGTGCCAGTAGTCGGGGGGCGGAAGCTTTCTTT. Protein: CASSRGAEAFF.

The chain carries TRBV27 and TRBJ1-5, with TRBD1 identical over 7 bases. J lost 3 bases, V lost 8 bases, and 7 bases had no gene match. There are 14 residues in the CDR3. CDR1 MNHEY and CDR2 SMNVEV come from the germline V gene (reference sequence). CDR3 sequence (DNA): TGTGCCAGCGCTCACAGGGGTCCCAATCAGCCCCAGCATTTT. Translated: CASAHRGPNQPQHF.

This clone was observed a single time. The V call is TRBV4-2, the J call TRBJ2-3; 10 nucleotides align to TRBD2. Germline V gene data show CDR1 as LGHNA and CDR2 as YNFKEQ. V was clipped by 2 bases and J by 5 bases; unmatched bases: 4. The CDR3 sequence is 15 residues long. The CDR3 DNA reads TGTGCCAGCAGCCAAAAGCGGGGGGGCGAAGATACGCAGTATTTT. Translation: CASSQKRGGEDTQYF.

The J gene is TRBJ2-7, the V gene TRBV19, with 12 bases that match TRBD1. CDR1 LNHDA and CDR2 SQIVND come from the germline V gene (reference sequence). The trim removed 4 bases at V and 4 bases at J, leaving 5 bases unmatched. The CDR3 totals 15 residues. The CDR3 protein is CASSTGTGGPYEQYF. DNA of the CDR3: TGTGCCAGTAGTACCGGGACAGGGGGCCCTTACGAGCAGTACTTC.

CDR3 sequence: CASSEEGSRGYTF. CDR3 DNA: TGTGCCAGCAGTGAAGAGGGCAGCCGGGGCTACACCTTC. The chain has TRBV6-1 and TRBJ1-2; no clear D gene. CDR3 length: 13 residues. Per germline, CDR1 MNHNS and CDR2 SASEGT. V was clipped by 1 base and J by 8 bases, with 11 bases between them.

The chain couples TRBV5-1 to TRBJ1-1; no clear D. Germline CDR1 reads SGHRS; CDR2 reads YFSETQ. This CDR3 spans 17 amino acids. V dropped 0 bases and J dropped 0 bases, with 15 bases sitting between them. CDR3 sequence reads: CASSLGWWEVMNTEAFF. The CDR3 coding sequence is TGCGCCAGCAGCTTGGGGTGGTGGGAGGTCATGAACACTGAAGCTTTCTTT.

This chain links TRBV4-1 with TRBJ2-1; D is perhaps TRBD1 (6 bases). Trimming left V 2 bases short and J 10 bases short, with 15 bases between. CDR3 length: 14 residues. CDR1 MGHRA and CDR2 YSYEKL come from the germline V gene. The CDR3 reads CASSQLGWGQEQFF. DNA of the CDR3: TGCGCCAGCAGCCAATTGGGGTGGGGGCAAGAGCAGTTCTTC.

The genes are TRBV6-1 and TRBJ1-5; possible D gene TRBD1, 5 bases. The CDR3 contains 15 residues. The V and J ends lost 1 base and 6 bases respectively, with 13 bases between them. Looked up from germline, CDR1 is MNHNS and CDR2 is SASEGT. CDR3 residues: CASSEGGGAGQPQHF. The CDR3 DNA reads TGTGCCAGCAGTGAAGGGGGAGGGGCGGGTCAGCCCCAGCATTTT.

The chain joins TRBV30 to TRBJ1-1, with a tentative D call TRBD1 (6 bases). The ends were cut back, 1 base at V and 3 bases at J, with 12 bases in the middle. CDR3 length: 14 amino acids. The V gene's germline CDR1 is GTSNPN and CDR2 SVGIG (reference sequence). The CDR3 loop is CAWSAGRGYTEAFF. In nucleotides, the CDR3 is TGTGCCTGGAGTGCGGGAAGGGGGTACACTGAAGCTTTCTTT.

The rearrangement joins TRBV2 to TRBJ1-1, with D uncertain. The ends were cut back, 7 bases at V and 6 bases at J, with 6 bases in the middle. The germline V gene has CDR1 SNHLY and CDR2 FYNNEI. The CDR3 consists of 10 residues. CDR3 residues: CASMPAEAFF. The CDR3 DNA reads as TGTGCCAGCATGCCCGCTGAAGCTTTCTTT.